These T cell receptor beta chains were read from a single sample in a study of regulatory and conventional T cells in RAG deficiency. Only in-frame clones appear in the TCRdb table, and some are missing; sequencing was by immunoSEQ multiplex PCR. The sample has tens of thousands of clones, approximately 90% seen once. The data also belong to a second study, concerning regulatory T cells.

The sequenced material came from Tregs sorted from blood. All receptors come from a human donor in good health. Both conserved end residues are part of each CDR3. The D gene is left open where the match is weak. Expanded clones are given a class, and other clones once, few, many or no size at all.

cdr3_nt: TGTGCCAGCAGCCGCTGGGACTTGGCCTATTCTGAGCAGTTCTTC; cdr3_aa: CASSRWDLAYSEQFF; v_call: TRBV7-6; j_call: TRBJ2-1; clone_size: -; d_call: -
cdr3_nt: TGTGCCAGTAGTATAGAGGGACAGGCGATTAATTCACCCCTCCACTTT; cdr3_aa: CASSIEGQAINSPLHF; v_call: TRBV19; j_call: TRBJ1-6; clone_size: -; d_call: TRBD1
cdr3_nt: TGTGCCAGTAGTAGCGGGGACAGACCTTACACAGATACGCAGTATTTT; cdr3_aa: CASSSGDRPYTDTQYF; v_call: TRBV19; j_call: TRBJ2-3; clone_size: -; d_call: -
cdr3_nt: TGTGCCAGCAGCTTAGTGGCGGGGGGTTACGAGCAGTACTTC; cdr3_aa: CASSLVAGGYEQYF; v_call: TRBV7-2; j_call: TRBJ2-7; clone_size: -; d_call: TRBD2
cdr3_nt: TGTGCCAGTAGTATCCCCAGCAGTGAAGTGAGGGGCTACACCTTC; cdr3_aa: CASSIPSSEVRGYTF; v_call: TRBV19; j_call: TRBJ1-2; clone_size: -; d_call: -
cdr3_nt: TGTGCCAGCAGTTTAAGACAGGGGGCAGGACCCCTCCACTTT; cdr3_aa: CASSLRQGAGPLHF; v_call: TRBV6-5; j_call: TRBJ1-6; clone_size: -; d_call: TRBD1
cdr3_nt: TGTGCCAGCAGTTTTCCCCTTGGACAGGAAGCTTTCTTT; cdr3_aa: CASSFPLGQEAFF; v_call: TRBV28; j_call: TRBJ1-1; clone_size: few; d_call: -
cdr3_nt: TGTGCCAGCACGGCGGGCTCACCCCTCCACTTT; cdr3_aa: CASTAGSPLHF; v_call: TRBV6-1; j_call: TRBJ1-6; clone_size: -; d_call: -
cdr3_nt: TGTGCCAGCAGCCAATCCCTCCAGTCCACTGGAAACACCATATATTTT; cdr3_aa: CASSQSLQSTGNTIYF; v_call: TRBV5-4; j_call: TRBJ1-3; clone_size: -; d_call: -
cdr3_nt: TGTGCCAGCAGCCCGGGACAGTACACAGATACGCAGTATTTT; cdr3_aa: CASSPGQYTDTQYF; v_call: TRBV6-6; j_call: TRBJ2-3; clone_size: -; d_call: TRBD1
cdr3_nt: TGTGCCAGCAGTGAATACAGGGGAAGGAGGGACACTGAAGCTTTCTTT; cdr3_aa: CASSEYRGRRDTEAFF; v_call: TRBV6-1; j_call: TRBJ1-1; clone_size: -; d_call: TRBD1
cdr3_nt: TGTGCCAGTAGCAGGGGTTCCGGGGCCAACGTCCTGACTTTC; cdr3_aa: CASSRGSGANVLTF; v_call: TRBV19; j_call: TRBJ2-6; clone_size: -; d_call: -
cdr3_nt: TGTGCCAGCAGCGCCTTTTGGGGGGGCTCCTACAATGAGCAGTTCTTC; cdr3_aa: CASSAFWGGSYNEQFF; v_call: TRBV9; j_call: TRBJ2-1; clone_size: -; d_call: TRBD2
cdr3_nt: TGTGCCAGCAGCCGACAGGGTGGGGAGACCCAGTACTTC; cdr3_aa: CASSRQGGETQYF; v_call: TRBV2; j_call: TRBJ2-5; clone_size: -; d_call: TRBD1
cdr3_nt: TGTGCCAGCAGCCAAACTAGCTCTCCGCCCTCCGGGGAGCTGTTTTTT; cdr3_aa: CASSQTSSPPSGELFF; v_call: TRBV4-2; j_call: TRBJ2-2; clone_size: -; d_call: -
cdr3_nt: TGTGCCAGCAGGCTATCGACAGGGGCGTTCTATGGCTACACCTTC; cdr3_aa: CASRLSTGAFYGYTF; v_call: TRBV6-1; j_call: TRBJ1-2; clone_size: -; d_call: TRBD1
cdr3_nt: TGTGCCAGCAGCTATTTAGGCCCCCTGAGGGGCCATGGCTACACCTTC; cdr3_aa: CASSYLGPLRGHGYTF; v_call: TRBV11-2; j_call: TRBJ1-2; clone_size: -; d_call: -
cdr3_nt: TGCGCCAGCAGCTTGGGCCTTTCCGGTGCGGGGGGCACAGATACGCAGTATTTT; cdr3_aa: CASSLGLSGAGGTDTQYF; v_call: TRBV5-1; j_call: TRBJ2-3; clone_size: once; d_call: TRBD2
cdr3_nt: TGTGCCACCAGCAGAGATATAGGGACAGAGCAGTTCTTC; cdr3_aa: CATSRDIGTEQFF; v_call: TRBV15; j_call: TRBJ2-1; clone_size: few; d_call: -
cdr3_nt: TGTGCCAGCAGCTTAACTCGGGACCGTAGGTTCTTC; cdr3_aa: CASSLTRDRRFF; v_call: TRBV7-2; j_call: TRBJ2-1; clone_size: -; d_call: -
cdr3_nt: TGTGCCAGCAGTTACCCGAAAAGTGGACGGGAAGAAGCTTTCTTT; cdr3_aa: CASSYPKSGREEAFF; v_call: TRBV6-5; j_call: TRBJ1-1; clone_size: -; d_call: -
cdr3_nt: TGCGCCAGGTCGACAGGGAACACCGGGGAGCTGTTTTTT; cdr3_aa: CARSTGNTGELFF; v_call: TRBV10-1; j_call: TRBJ2-2; clone_size: -; d_call: -
cdr3_nt: TGTGCCAGCAGCTCTCGGGGCTCCAATGAGCAGTTCTTC; cdr3_aa: CASSSRGSNEQFF; v_call: TRBV7-6; j_call: TRBJ2-1; clone_size: -; d_call: -
cdr3_nt: TGTGCCACCAGCAGGCGTCGGACAGGGTCGAACTACGAGCAGTACTTC; cdr3_aa: CATSRRRTGSNYEQYF; v_call: TRBV15; j_call: TRBJ2-7; clone_size: -; d_call: TRBD1
cdr3_nt: TGTGCCAGCAGCGCCAGGGGTCTACCGACCTACGAGCAGTACTTC; cdr3_aa: CASSARGLPTYEQYF; v_call: TRBV6-1; j_call: TRBJ2-7; clone_size: -; d_call: -
cdr3_nt: TGTGCCAGCAGTTTTTTGCGGGCTCCGGGATATAATTCACCCCTCCACTTT; cdr3_aa: CASSFLRAPGYNSPLHF; v_call: TRBV27; j_call: TRBJ1-6; clone_size: -; d_call: -
cdr3_nt: TGTGCCACAAGGGGAAAGTACAATGAGCAGTTCTTC; cdr3_aa: CATRGKYNEQFF; v_call: TRBV30; j_call: TRBJ2-1; clone_size: few; d_call: -
cdr3_nt: TGCGCCAGCAGCGGGGGGGGCTTGGCAGATACGCAGTATTTT; cdr3_aa: CASSGGGLADTQYF; v_call: TRBV4-1; j_call: TRBJ2-3; clone_size: -; d_call: -
cdr3_nt: TGTGCCAGCAGTGTGACAGGGTCTTCTGAAGCTTTCTTT; cdr3_aa: CASSVTGSSEAFF; v_call: TRBV2; j_call: TRBJ1-1; clone_size: -; d_call: TRBD1
cdr3_nt: TGCGCCAGCAGCTCGCGACAGGGTTCCAATTCACCCCTCCACTTT; cdr3_aa: CASSSRQGSNSPLHF; v_call: TRBV5-1; j_call: TRBJ1-6; clone_size: -; d_call: TRBD1
cdr3_nt: TGTGCCAGCAGCGGACTAGCGGGGGGGCCAGAGACCCAGTACTTC; cdr3_aa: CASSGLAGGPETQYF; v_call: TRBV5-4; j_call: TRBJ2-5; clone_size: -; d_call: TRBD2
cdr3_nt: TGTGCCAGCAGTGACTCTGGACTAGCGGGAGAGACCCAGTACTTC; cdr3_aa: CASSDSGLAGETQYF; v_call: TRBV6-4; j_call: TRBJ2-5; clone_size: -; d_call: TRBD2
cdr3_nt: TGTGCCAGCAGTTACACAAATGGGAAAGCTTTCTTT; cdr3_aa: CASSYTNGKAFF; v_call: TRBV6-5; j_call: TRBJ1-1; clone_size: medium-sized; d_call: -
cdr3_nt: TGTGCCAGCAGCGTAGAGGCAGGGGATTCACCCCTCCACTTT; cdr3_aa: CASSVEAGDSPLHF; v_call: TRBV9; j_call: TRBJ1-6; clone_size: once; d_call: -
cdr3_nt: TGCGCCAGCAGCCCCGGGGAGATTAAGGAGACCCAGTACTTC; cdr3_aa: CASSPGEIKETQYF; v_call: TRBV5-1; j_call: TRBJ2-5; clone_size: -; d_call: -
cdr3_nt: TGTGCCAGCAGGCCCCCTTTTAACTATGGCTACACCTTC; cdr3_aa: CASRPPFNYGYTF; v_call: TRBV6-1; j_call: TRBJ1-2; clone_size: few; d_call: -
cdr3_nt: TGTGCCTGGAGTGTACCAGGGACCAAGGGCACCGGGGAGCTGTTTTTT; cdr3_aa: CAWSVPGTKGTGELFF; v_call: TRBV30; j_call: TRBJ2-2; clone_size: -; d_call: -
cdr3_nt: TGTGCCAGCAGCTTGCGGACTAGCGGGGGTGGGGCCAAAAACATTCAGTACTTC; cdr3_aa: CASSLRTSGGGAKNIQYF; v_call: TRBV5-6; j_call: TRBJ2-4; clone_size: -; d_call: TRBD2
cdr3_nt: TGTGCCAGCAGCTTGGTGAGACGATTCTCCTACGAGCAGTACTTC; cdr3_aa: CASSLVRRFSYEQYF; v_call: TRBV5-5; j_call: TRBJ2-7; clone_size: once; d_call: -
cdr3_nt: TGTGCCAGCAGTTTTCGGGGGCCAGGCGATGAGCAGTTCTTC; cdr3_aa: CASSFRGPGDEQFF; v_call: TRBV28; j_call: TRBJ2-1; clone_size: -; d_call: -
cdr3_nt: TGTGCCACTAGGGAGTCGGGGATGCGGAATTCACCCCTCCACTTT; cdr3_aa: CATRESGMRNSPLHF; v_call: TRBV5-3; j_call: TRBJ1-6; clone_size: few; d_call: -
cdr3_nt: TGTGCCAGAATGTTAACTAGCTCCTTCCAAGAGACCCAGTACTTC; cdr3_aa: CARMLTSSFQETQYF; v_call: TRBV5-3; j_call: TRBJ2-5; clone_size: -; d_call: -
cdr3_nt: TGTGCCAGCACCCCACGGGTTAATTCACCCCTCCACTTT; cdr3_aa: CASTPRVNSPLHF; v_call: TRBV6-6; j_call: TRBJ1-6; clone_size: -; d_call: -
cdr3_nt: TGTGCCAGCAGCTTAGAAGGGCAGAGATACAATGAGCAGTTCTTC; cdr3_aa: CASSLEGQRYNEQFF; v_call: TRBV11-2; j_call: TRBJ2-1; clone_size: -; d_call: -
cdr3_nt: TGTGCCAGCAGCTTGACTAGCGGGAGCTCCTACGAGCAGTACTTC; cdr3_aa: CASSLTSGSSYEQYF; v_call: TRBV7-9; j_call: TRBJ2-7; clone_size: -; d_call: TRBD2
cdr3_nt: TGTGCCAGCAGCTCCACACCCGACAGGAAGGAGTCAGATACGCAGTATTTT; cdr3_aa: CASSSTPDRKESDTQYF; v_call: TRBV7-9; j_call: TRBJ2-3; clone_size: once; d_call: -
cdr3_nt: TGCGCCAGCAGCTTGGCGGCAGAACTACTCTACGAGCAGTACTTC; cdr3_aa: CASSLAAELLYEQYF; v_call: TRBV5-1; j_call: TRBJ2-7; clone_size: -; d_call: -
cdr3_nt: TGTGCCAGCAGCTCGGGAAGGGAGACTGGCTACACCTTC; cdr3_aa: CASSSGRETGYTF; v_call: TRBV7-2; j_call: TRBJ1-2; clone_size: -; d_call: -
cdr3_nt: TGTGCCAGCAGCCTCAGGGCAACTAATGAAAAACTGTTTTTT; cdr3_aa: CASSLRATNEKLFF; v_call: TRBV2; j_call: TRBJ1-4; clone_size: -; d_call: -
cdr3_nt: TGTGCCAGCAGTTTTCGGACAGGGGGCGCTACGCAGTATTTT; cdr3_aa: CASSFRTGGATQYF; v_call: TRBV27; j_call: TRBJ2-3; clone_size: -; d_call: TRBD1
cdr3_nt: TGTGCCAGCAGTTTAGGCAGGGATTCACCCCTCCACTTT; cdr3_aa: CASSLGRDSPLHF; v_call: TRBV27; j_call: TRBJ1-6; clone_size: -; d_call: -
cdr3_nt: TGCGCCAGCAGCCAAGTGGGGGCACAGGAGTTCTATGGCTACACCTTC; cdr3_aa: CASSQVGAQEFYGYTF; v_call: TRBV4-1; j_call: TRBJ1-2; clone_size: -; d_call: -
cdr3_nt: TGTGCCAGCAGGGGGACAGCTTACTATGGCTACACCTTC; cdr3_aa: CASRGTAYYGYTF; v_call: TRBV6-1; j_call: TRBJ1-2; clone_size: -; d_call: TRBD1
cdr3_nt: TGTGCCAGCAGCTCTCCGGAGATCGAGATGAACACTGAAGCTTTCTTT; cdr3_aa: CASSSPEIEMNTEAFF; v_call: TRBV5-4; j_call: TRBJ1-1; clone_size: -; d_call: -
cdr3_nt: TGTGCTAGTGGTTTGGGCGGGGGGGCCAGAGGAAATGAGCAGTTCTTC; cdr3_aa: CASGLGGGARGNEQFF; v_call: TRBV12-5; j_call: TRBJ2-1; clone_size: -; d_call: TRBD2
cdr3_nt: TGTGCCAGCACCCTCGGGGCAGGATGGAACACTGAAGCTTTCTTT; cdr3_aa: CASTLGAGWNTEAFF; v_call: TRBV28; j_call: TRBJ1-1; clone_size: -; d_call: -
cdr3_nt: TGTGCCAGCAGCGTAGGTACTTCGAACACCGGGGAGCTGTTTTTT; cdr3_aa: CASSVGTSNTGELFF; v_call: TRBV9; j_call: TRBJ2-2; clone_size: -; d_call: -
cdr3_nt: TGTGCCAGCAGCCAATCGGGGCGGGGATCAGATACGCAGTATTTT; cdr3_aa: CASSQSGRGSDTQYF; v_call: TRBV4-2; j_call: TRBJ2-3; clone_size: -; d_call: -
cdr3_nt: TGTGCCAGCAGCTCGGGACAGGGAGGGGCTTTCTTT; cdr3_aa: CASSSGQGGAFF; v_call: TRBV7-6; j_call: TRBJ1-1; clone_size: few; d_call: TRBD1